The 16 T cell receptor beta chains below all came from one sample that was sequenced in a study of response to subunit inactivated influenza vaccine. MiXCR, run by TCRdb on the RT-PCR reads, gives a single entry per CDR3 protein. This table has approximately 530,000 distinct CDR3 sequences, over 10% appearing once. Sample: PBMCs from blood, taken 45 days after vaccination. All receptors derive from a man in his fifties or sixties who received an inactivated influenza vaccine.

This clonotype turned up a few times. The rearrangement joins TRBV6-5 to TRBJ2-7, with D uncertain. Germline-derived CDR1 and CDR2 are MNHEY and SVGAGI. Trimming removed 0 bases at V and 2 bases at J, with 8 bases between. The CDR3 spans 14 residues. This CDR3 reads CASSYSKYTYEQYF. The CDR3 DNA sequence: TGTGCCAGCAGTTACTCGAAGTACACCTACGAGCAGTACTTC.

CDR3 DNA sequence: TGTGCCATCAGTGGGAGGGGATTAGAGACCCAGTACTTC. It is translated as CAISGRGLETQYF. This rearrangement joins TRBV10-3 to TRBJ2-5; tentative D call: TRBD2 (6 bases). The CDR3 covers 13 residues. Germline V gene lookup returns CDR1 ENHRY and CDR2 SYGVKD. Trimming removed 4 bases at V and 4 bases at J, with 10 bases between.

This clonotype was counted only a few times. This chain joins TRBV6-5 and TRBJ2-7; the D is unclear. From germline, CDR1 is MNHEY and CDR2 SVGAGI. V was shortened by 0 bases and J by 0 bases, with 9 bases between the two germline ends. This CDR3 is 15 amino acids long. This CDR3 is CASSYSIDTSYEQYF. As DNA, the CDR3 is TGTGCCAGCAGTTACTCGATCGACACCTCCTACGAGCAGTACTTC.

This chain links TRBV7-3 with TRBJ2-3; 7 nucleotides match TRBD2. The ends lost 4 bases at V and 7 bases at J; junction bases unmatched: 14. Germline values: CDR1 SGHTA, CDR2 FQGTGA. This CDR3 has 16 amino acids. The CDR3 protein is CASSYPYSGPEYTQYF. As DNA, the CDR3 is TGTGCCAGCAGCTACCCATATAGCGGGCCCGAATATACGCAGTATTTT. Together with reference TRBV7-3 and TRBJ2-3, the CDR3 gives the full variable domain: GAGVSQTPSNKVTEKGKYVELRCDPISGHTALYWYRQSLGQGPEFLIYFQGTGAADDSGLPNDRFFAVRPEGSVSTLKIQRTERGDSAVYLCASSYPYSGPEYTQYFGPGTRLTVL.

The J gene is TRBJ2-1, the V gene TRBV6-5; D unclear. Trimming left V 0 bases short and J 0 bases short, with 9 bases between. This CDR3 region has 16 residues. Germline values: CDR1 MNHEY, CDR2 SVGAGI. The CDR3 reads CASSYSGRNSYNEQFF. DNA of the CDR3: TGTGCCAGCAGTTACTCCGGACGGAACTCCTACAATGAGCAGTTCTTC.

This clonotype turned up a few times. The chain combines TRBV27 with TRBJ2-7; D remains ambiguous. V lost 6 bases to trimming and J lost 0 bases, with 18 bases between them. Germline V CDR1 and CDR2: MNHEY, SMNVEV (reference sequence). This CDR3 region has 16 residues. CDR3 loop: CASSRASLGSSYEQYF. For the CDR3, the DNA is TGTGCCAGCAGCCGGGCCTCTCTAGGGTCCTCCTACGAGCAGTACTTC.

The V call is TRBV27, the J call TRBJ1-2; D unclear. The length of the CDR3 is 13 residues. Germline V gene data show CDR1 as MNHEY and CDR2 as SMNVEV (reference sequence). The V and J ends lost 0 bases and 6 bases respectively, with 8 bases between them. In DNA, the CDR3 is TGTGCCAGCAGTTTATCTATATTCCATGGCTACACCTTC. Translated: CASSLSIFHGYTF.

The genes are TRBV7-2 and TRBJ1-5; D is ambiguous. The CDR3 length is 15 residues. The germline V and J ends were trimmed by 4 bases and 0 bases, with 10 bases remaining between them. Germline CDR1 reads SGHTA; CDR2 reads FQGNSA. This chain's CDR3 is CASSSSHYSNQPQHF. CDR3 coding DNA: TGTGCCAGCAGCTCCAGCCATTATAGCAATCAGCCCCAGCATTTT.

Details on this clonotype: A much larger clone is a single base away; this may be a read error. The chain is built from TRBV7-2 and TRBJ2-2, with D uncertain. Trimming left V 1 base short and J 4 bases short, with 7 bases between. The CDR3 has 14 amino acids. Germline loops: CDR1 SGHTA, CDR2 FQGNSA. The DNA of the CDR3 is TGTGCCAGCAGCTTAGGTCCCATCACCGGGGAGCTGTTTTTT. Its translation: CASSLGPITGELFF.

The chain carries TRBV7-9 and TRBJ1-2; 11 bases are a match to TRBD1. The trim removed 5 bases at V and 6 bases at J, leaving 5 bases unmatched. Germline CDR1 reads SEHNR; CDR2 reads FQNEAQ (reference sequence). There are 14 residues in the CDR3. The DNA of the CDR3 is TGTGCCAGCAGCCGAACGGACAGGGGGCATGGCTACACCTTC. Protein sequence: CASSRTDRGHGYTF.

The V gene is TRBV7-3, the J gene TRBJ1-1, with D possibly matching TRBD1 (5 bases). Trimming left V 5 bases short and J 3 bases short, with 10 bases between. This CDR3 spans 13 amino acids. Germline lookup yields CDR1 SGHTA and CDR2 FQGTGA. This CDR3 reads CASSPQGDTEAFF. The CDR3 region has the DNA TGTGCCAGCAGCCCCCAGGGAGACACTGAAGCTTTCTTT.

The rearrangement uses TRBV20-1 and TRBJ2-3; perhaps D is TRBD1 or TRBD2 (6 bases each). V lost 3 bases to trimming and J lost 6 bases, with 13 bases between them. The length of the CDR3 is 13 residues. From germline, CDR1 is DFQATT and CDR2 SNEGSKA (reference sequence). As DNA, the CDR3 is TGCAGTGCTAGTAGGGGGGCCTCGGATACGCAGTATTTT. Translation: CSASRGASDTQYF.

This clonotype was seen ten or more times. This rearrangement joins TRBV7-6 to TRBJ2-7; no definite D call. Trimming pared 5 bases from V and 2 bases from J, leaving 13 bases between. CDR1 SGHVS and CDR2 FNYEAQ come from the germline V gene. This CDR3 is 14 amino acids long. In nucleotides, the CDR3 is TGTGCCAGCAGCCCTCGACTTCTAACCTACGAGCAGTACTTC. This gives the protein CASSPRLLTYEQYF.

This clonotype was counted only a few times. The chain carries TRBV11-1 and TRBJ1-2, with D tentatively TRBD1 (5 bases). The V gene lost 5 bases and the J gene lost 3 bases, with 16 bases spanning the gap. This CDR3 region has 15 residues. Germline-derived CDR1 and CDR2 are SGHAT and FQDESV (reference sequence). The CDR3: CASSGTMAGDYGYTF. Here the CDR3 DNA reads TGTGCCAGCAGCGGGACTATGGCGGGAGACTATGGCTACACCTTC.

This clonotype came up a few times. The V call is TRBV4-1, the J call TRBJ2-7; D is undetermined. The V end lost 3 bases, the J end lost 3 bases, and 15 bases lay between the germline ends. This CDR3 region has 15 residues. CDR1 and CDR2 (germline): MGHRA, YSYEKL. CDR3 bases: TGCGCCAGCAGCCACCCTGGCGGAGTATACTACGAGCAGTACTTC. This translates into CASSHPGGVYYEQYF.

The chain recombines TRBV5-6 with TRBJ2-3; D unclear. CDR1 and CDR2 (germline): SGHDT, YYEEEE. The CDR3 runs to 15 residues. V was clipped by 4 bases and J by 0 bases, with 12 bases between them. CDR3 nucleotides: TGTGCCAGCAGCACCGACCCGACTAGCACAGATACGCAGTATTTT. Its translation is CASSTDPTSTDTQYF.